This T cell receptor beta chain was sequenced during a study of regulatory T cells in long-lasting Graves disease. Time point here: persistent/refractory GD, antithyroid drugs over 5 years with positive TRAb. There was RNA extracted from PBMCs, and the TCR library was made from it. CDR3-region Arm-PCR and iRepertoire HTBI primers produced the TCR beta libraries. TCRdb analysed the multiplex PCR reads with MiXCR anew, one entry per CDR3 protein. The sample contains 310,000 or so distinct CDR3 sequences, roughly a fifth of which appear only once. Study observations and caveats: Thyroid tissue went unexamined; only peripheral blood was analyzed.

Many counts were recorded for this clonotype. Its target is not known. This material consisted of peripheral blood mononuclear cells (PBMCs), taken when the disease was refractory, from a patient treated with antithyroid drugs. The receptor was derived from a female donor with Graves disease.

The DNA of the CDR3 is TGCAGCGTGGGCCAGGAGGGGGAAAAACTGTTTTTT. Protein sequence: CSVGQEGEKLFF. V gene TRBV29-1 combines with J gene TRBJ1-4; tentatively, D is TRBD1 (5 bases). V was trimmed by 6 bases and J by 8 bases, leaving 13 bases between them. The CDR3 totals 12 residues. Germline V gene sequence: CDR1 SQVTM, CDR2 ANQGSEA. Together with reference TRBV29-1 and TRBJ1-4, the CDR3 gives the full variable domain: SAVISQKPSRDICQRGTSLTIQCQVDSQVTMMFWYRQQPGQSLTLIATANQGSEATYESGFVIDKFPISRPNLTFSTLTVSNMSPEDSSIYLCSVGQEGEKLFFGSGTQLSVL.